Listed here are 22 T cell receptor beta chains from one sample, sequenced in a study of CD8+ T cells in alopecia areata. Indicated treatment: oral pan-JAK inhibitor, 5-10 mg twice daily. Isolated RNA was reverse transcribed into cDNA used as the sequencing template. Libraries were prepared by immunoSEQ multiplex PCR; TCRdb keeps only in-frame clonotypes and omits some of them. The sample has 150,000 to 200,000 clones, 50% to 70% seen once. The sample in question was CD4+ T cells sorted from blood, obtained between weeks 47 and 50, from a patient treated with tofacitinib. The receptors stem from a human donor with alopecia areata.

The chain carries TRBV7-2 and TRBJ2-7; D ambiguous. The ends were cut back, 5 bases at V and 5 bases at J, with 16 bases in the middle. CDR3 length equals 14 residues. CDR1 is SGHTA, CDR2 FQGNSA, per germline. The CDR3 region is CASSPRRLGDEQYF. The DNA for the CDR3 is TGTGCCAGCAGCCCTCGTCGCCTAGGCGACGAGCAGTACTTC. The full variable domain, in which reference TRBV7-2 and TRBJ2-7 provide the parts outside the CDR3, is GAGVSQSPSNKVTEKGKDVELRCDPISGHTALYWYRQSLGQGLEFLIYFQGNSAPDKSGLPSDRFSAERTGGSVSTLTIQRTQQEDSAVYLCASSPRRLGDEQYFGPGTRLTVT.

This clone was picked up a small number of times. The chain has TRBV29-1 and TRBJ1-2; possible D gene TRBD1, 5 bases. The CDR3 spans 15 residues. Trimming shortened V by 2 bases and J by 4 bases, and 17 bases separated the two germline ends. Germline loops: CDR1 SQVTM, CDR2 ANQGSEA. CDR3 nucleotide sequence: TGCAGCGTTGAAAAGCGGACAAGGGGTGGCTATGGCTACACCTTC. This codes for CSVEKRTRGGYGYTF.

In DNA, the CDR3 is TGCAGTGCTGTCTCCCTGGGTGAGCAGTTCTTC. It encodes CSAVSLGEQFF. The chain couples TRBV20-1 to TRBJ2-1; unclear D gene. CDR1 is DFQATT, CDR2 SNEGSKA, per germline (reference sequence). V was clipped by 5 bases and J by 9 bases, with 11 bases between them. The CDR3 has 11 amino acids.

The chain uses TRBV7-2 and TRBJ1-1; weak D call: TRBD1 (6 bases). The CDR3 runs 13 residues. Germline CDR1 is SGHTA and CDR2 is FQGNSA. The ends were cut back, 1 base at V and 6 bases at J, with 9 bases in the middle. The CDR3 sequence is CASSLGRGAEAFF. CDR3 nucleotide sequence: TGTGCCAGCAGCTTAGGTAGGGGGGCTGAAGCTTTCTTT.

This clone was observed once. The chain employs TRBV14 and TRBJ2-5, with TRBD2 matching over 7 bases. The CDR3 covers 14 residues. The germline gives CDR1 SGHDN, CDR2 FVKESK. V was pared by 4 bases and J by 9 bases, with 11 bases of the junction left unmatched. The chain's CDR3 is CASSLLRSAGAQYF. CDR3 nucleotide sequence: TGTGCCAGCAGCCTGTTGCGTTCGGCGGGGGCCCAGTACTTC.

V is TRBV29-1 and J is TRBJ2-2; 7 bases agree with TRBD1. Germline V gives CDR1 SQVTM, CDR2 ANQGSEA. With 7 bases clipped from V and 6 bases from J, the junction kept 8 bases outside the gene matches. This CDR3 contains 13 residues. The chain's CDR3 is CSAMNRGSGELFF. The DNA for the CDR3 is TGCAGCGCCATGAACAGGGGTTCCGGGGAGCTGTTTTTT.

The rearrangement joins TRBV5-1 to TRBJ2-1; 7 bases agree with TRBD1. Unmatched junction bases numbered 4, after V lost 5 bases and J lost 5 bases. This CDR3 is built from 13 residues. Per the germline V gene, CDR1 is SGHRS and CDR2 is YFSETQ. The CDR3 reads CASSEQGNNEQFF. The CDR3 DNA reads TGCGCCAGCAGTGAACAGGGGAACAATGAGCAGTTCTTC. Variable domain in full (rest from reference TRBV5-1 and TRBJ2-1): KAGVTQTPRYLIKTRGQQVTLSCSPISGHRSVSWYQQTPGQGLQFLFEYFSETQRNKGNFPGRFSGRQFSNSRSEMNVSTLELGDSALYLCASSEQGNNEQFFGPGTRLTVL.

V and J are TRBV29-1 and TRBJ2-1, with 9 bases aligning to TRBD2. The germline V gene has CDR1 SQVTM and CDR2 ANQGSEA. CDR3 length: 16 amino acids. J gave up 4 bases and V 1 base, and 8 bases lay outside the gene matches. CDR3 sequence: CSVEGRASGAYNEQFF. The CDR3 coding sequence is TGCAGCGTTGAAGGGAGGGCTAGCGGGGCTTACAATGAGCAGTTCTTC.

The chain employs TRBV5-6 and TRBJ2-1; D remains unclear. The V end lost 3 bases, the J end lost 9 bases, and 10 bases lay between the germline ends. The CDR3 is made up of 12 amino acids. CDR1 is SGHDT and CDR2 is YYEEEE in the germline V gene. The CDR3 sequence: CASSCNVCEQFF. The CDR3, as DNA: TGTGCCAGCAGCTGCAATGTCTGTGAGCAGTTCTTC.

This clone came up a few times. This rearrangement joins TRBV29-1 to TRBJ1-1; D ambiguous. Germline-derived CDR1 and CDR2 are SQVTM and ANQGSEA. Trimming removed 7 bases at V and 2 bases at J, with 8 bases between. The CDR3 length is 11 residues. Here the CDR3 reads CSALINTEAFF. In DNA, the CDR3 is TGCAGCGCACTTATAAACACTGAAGCTTTCTTT.

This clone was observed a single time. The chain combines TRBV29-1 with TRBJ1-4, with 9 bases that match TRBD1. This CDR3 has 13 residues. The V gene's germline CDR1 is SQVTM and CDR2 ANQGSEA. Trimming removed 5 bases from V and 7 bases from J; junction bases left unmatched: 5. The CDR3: CSVPGTGTEKLFF. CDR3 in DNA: TGCAGCGTTCCGGGGACAGGGACTGAAAAACTGTTTTTT.

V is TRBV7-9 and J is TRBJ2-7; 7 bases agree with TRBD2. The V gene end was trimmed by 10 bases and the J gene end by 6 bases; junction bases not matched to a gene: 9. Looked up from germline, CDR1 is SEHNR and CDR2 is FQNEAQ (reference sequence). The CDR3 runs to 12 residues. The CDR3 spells CATTAGLGEQYF. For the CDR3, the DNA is TGTGCCACCACAGCGGGATTGGGCGAGCAGTACTTC.

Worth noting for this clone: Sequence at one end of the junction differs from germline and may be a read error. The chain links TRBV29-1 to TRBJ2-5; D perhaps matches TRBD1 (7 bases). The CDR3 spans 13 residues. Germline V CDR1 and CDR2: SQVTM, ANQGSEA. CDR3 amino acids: CSVDGQGGEAQYF. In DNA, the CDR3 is TGCAGCGTTGACGGGCAGGGGGGAGAGGCCCAGTACTTC.

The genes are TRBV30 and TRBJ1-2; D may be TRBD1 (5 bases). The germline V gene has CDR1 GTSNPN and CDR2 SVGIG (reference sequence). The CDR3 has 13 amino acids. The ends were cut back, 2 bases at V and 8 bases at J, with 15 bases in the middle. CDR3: CAWSNGGVQGYTF. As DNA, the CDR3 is TGTGCCTGGAGTAACGGAGGGGTACAGGGCTACACCTTC.

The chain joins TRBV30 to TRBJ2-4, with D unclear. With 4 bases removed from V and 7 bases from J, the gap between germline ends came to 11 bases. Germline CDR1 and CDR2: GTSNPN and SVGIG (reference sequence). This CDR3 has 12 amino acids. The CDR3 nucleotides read TGTGCCTGGAACGGAATCGGGAACATTCAGTACTTC. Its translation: CAWNGIGNIQYF.

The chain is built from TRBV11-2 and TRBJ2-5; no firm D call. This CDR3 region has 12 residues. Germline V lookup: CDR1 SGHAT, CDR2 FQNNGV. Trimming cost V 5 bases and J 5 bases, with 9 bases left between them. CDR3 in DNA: TGTGCCAGCAGCCCCCGAAGGGAGACCCAGTACTTC. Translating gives CASSPRRETQYF. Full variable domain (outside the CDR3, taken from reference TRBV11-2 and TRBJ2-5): EAGVAQSPRYKIIEKRQSVAFWCNPISGHATLYWYQQILGQGPKLLIQFQNNGVVDDSQLPKDRFSAERLKGVDSTLKIQPAKLEDSAVYLCASSPRRETQYFGPGTRLLVL.

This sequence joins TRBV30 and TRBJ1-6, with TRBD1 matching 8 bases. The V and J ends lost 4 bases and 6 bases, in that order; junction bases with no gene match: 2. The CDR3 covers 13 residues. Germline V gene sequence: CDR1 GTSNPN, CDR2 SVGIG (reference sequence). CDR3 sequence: CAWKGQVNSPLHF. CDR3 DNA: TGTGCCTGGAAGGGACAGGTTAATTCACCCCTCCACTTT.

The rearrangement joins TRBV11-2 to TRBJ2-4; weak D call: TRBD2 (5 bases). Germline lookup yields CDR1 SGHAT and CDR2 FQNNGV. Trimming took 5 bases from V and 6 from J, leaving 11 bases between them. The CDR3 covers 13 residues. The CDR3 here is CASSPPGRNIQYF. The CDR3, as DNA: TGTGCCAGCAGCCCACCGGGAAGAAACATTCAGTACTTC.

Written as DNA, the CDR3 is TGCAGTGCTAGAGATGCCCAGAGGCAGTTCTTC. This sequence encodes CSARDAQRQFF. The chain recombines TRBV20-1 with TRBJ2-1; no reliable D call. Germline V gives CDR1 DFQATT, CDR2 SNEGSKA (reference sequence). This CDR3 has 11 amino acids. Trimming removed 0 bases from V and 12 bases from J, with 9 bases in between.

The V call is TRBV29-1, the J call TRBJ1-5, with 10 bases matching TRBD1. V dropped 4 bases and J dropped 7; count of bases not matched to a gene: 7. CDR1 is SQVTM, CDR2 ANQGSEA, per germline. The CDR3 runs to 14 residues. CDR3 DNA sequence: TGCAGCGTTGCTACCGGGACAGGGGAACAGCCCCAGCATTTT. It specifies CSVATGTGEQPQHF.

The CDR3 loop reads CASRWDSNEQYF. Written as DNA, the CDR3 is TGTGCCAGCAGGTGGGACAGCAACGAGCAGTACTTC. This chain links TRBV2 with TRBJ2-7, with TRBD1 identical over 7 bases. Germline CDR1 is SNHLY and CDR2 is FYNNEI. With 6 bases clipped from V and 5 bases from J, the junction kept 4 bases outside the gene matches. The CDR3 sequence is 12 residues long.

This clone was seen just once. The CDR3 coding sequence is TGTGCCAGCAGACTCCCATCAGGGGGTAACTATGGCTACACCTTC. Protein product: CASRLPSGGNYGYTF. V gene TRBV6-5 combines with J gene TRBJ1-2; 7 nucleotides agree with TRBD1. V shed 6 bases, J shed 1 base, and the junction held 8 bases outside the gene matches. The CDR3 spans 15 residues. The germline gives CDR1 MNHEY, CDR2 SVGAGI.